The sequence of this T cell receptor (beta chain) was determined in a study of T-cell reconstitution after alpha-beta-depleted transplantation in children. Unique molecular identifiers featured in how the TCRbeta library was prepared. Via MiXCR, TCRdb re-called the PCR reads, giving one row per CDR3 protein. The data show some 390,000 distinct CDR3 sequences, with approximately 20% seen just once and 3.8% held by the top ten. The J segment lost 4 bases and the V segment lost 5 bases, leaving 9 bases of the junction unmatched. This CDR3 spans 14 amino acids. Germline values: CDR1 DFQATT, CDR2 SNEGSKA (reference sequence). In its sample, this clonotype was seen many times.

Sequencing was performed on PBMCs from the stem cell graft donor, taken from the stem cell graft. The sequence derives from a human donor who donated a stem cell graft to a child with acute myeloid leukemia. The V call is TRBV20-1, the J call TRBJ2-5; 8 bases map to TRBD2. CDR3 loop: CSAGERESGETQYF. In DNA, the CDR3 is TGCAGTGCTGGGGAGCGGGAGTCAGGAGAGACCCAGTACTTC.